The 10 T cell receptor beta chains presented below share a single source sample, sequenced in a study of neurological immune-mediated disorders. TCRdb independently ran MiXCR on the 5' RACE reads; one entry per CDR3 protein. The table lists 69,000 or so distinct CDR3 sequences, roughly 4.9% of them singletons. Sequenced: PBMCs. These receptors all stem from a woman aged 70 to 79 with multiple sclerosis.

This clonotype was detected many times. The CDR3 loop reads CAASPGQYNSPLHF. CDR3 DNA sequence: TGTGCCGCCTCACCGGGACAGTATAATTCACCCCTCCACTTT. This rearrangement joins TRBV6-5 to TRBJ1-6, with 7 bases fitting TRBD1. Trimming cost V 11 bases and J 4 bases; bases outside gene matches: 8. Looked up from germline, CDR1 is MNHEY and CDR2 is SVGAGI. The CDR3 totals 14 residues.

This clonotype appeared many times. The V call is TRBV7-2, the J call TRBJ2-3; 8 bases align to TRBD2. CDR3 length: 15 residues. The V and J ends lost 5 bases and 3 bases, in that order; junction bases with no gene match: 7. Germline assignment: CDR1 SGHTA and CDR2 FQGNSA. In DNA form, the CDR3 reads TGTGCCAGCAGCGGTTATGTAGCGGGAACAGATACGCAGTATTTT. Residues: CASSGYVAGTDTQYF. Drawing the rest from reference TRBV7-2 and TRBJ2-3, the complete variable domain is GAGVSQSPSNKVTEKGKDVELRCDPISGHTALYWYRQSLGQGLEFLIYFQGNSAPDKSGLPSDRFSAERTGGSVSTLTIQRTQQEDSAVYLCASSGYVAGTDTQYFGPGTRLTVL.

This clonotype showed up many times. V is TRBV5-1 and J is TRBJ2-7; the match to TRBD1 covers 7 bases. The CDR3 is 13 residues long. The trim removed 4 bases at V and 2 bases at J, leaving 3 bases unmatched. Looked up from germline, CDR1 is SGHRS and CDR2 is YFSETQ. The CDR3, as DNA: TGCGCCAGCAGCACTGACAGGGCCTACGAGCAGTACTTC. Translation: CASSTDRAYEQYF.

This clonotype was observed at least ten times. This rearrangement joins TRBV5-1 to TRBJ2-7; 7 bases are a match to TRBD1. The germline CDR1 and CDR2 sequences are SGHRS and YFSETQ. The CDR3 sequence is 15 residues long. J gave up 9 bases and V 0 bases, and 12 bases lay outside the gene matches. The CDR3 here is CASSLGDRASTVQYF. CDR3 DNA sequence: TGCGCCAGCAGCTTGGGCGACAGGGCATCTACGGTGCAGTACTTC. Full variable domain (rest looked up from reference TRBV5-1 and TRBJ2-7): KAGVTQTPRYLIKTRGQQVTLSCSPISGHRSVSWYQQTPGQGLQFLFEYFSETQRNKGNFPGRFSGRQFSNSRSEMNVSTLELGDSALYLCASSLGDRASTVQYFGPGTRLTVT.

The chain joins TRBV27 to TRBJ2-1; TRBD2 matches at 13 bases. The CDR3 contains 19 residues. Germline values: CDR1 MNHEY, CDR2 SMNVEV (reference sequence). V trimming: 0 bases; J trimming: 6 bases; junction bases outside the gene matches: 11. Here the CDR3 reads CASSLSTSGRFGERNEQFF. The CDR3 nucleotides are TGTGCCAGCAGTTTATCGACTAGCGGGAGGTTCGGGGAACGCAATGAGCAGTTCTTC.

The sample holds a few counts of this clonotype. V usage is TRBV29-1 and J usage is TRBJ1-4; 7 positions match TRBD1. Losses at the gene ends were 6 bases for V and 5 bases for J; bases not matched to a gene: 6. Germline V lookup: CDR1 SQVTM, CDR2 ANQGSEA. The CDR3 consists of 13 residues. The CDR3 is CSVETGHNEKLFF. The CDR3 DNA follows: TGCAGCGTGGAGACAGGGCACAATGAAAAACTGTTTTTT.

This clonotype appeared many times. The chain carries TRBV20-1 and TRBJ2-4, with 7 bases identical to TRBD2. With V trimmed by 3 bases and J by 8 bases, 7 bases remained unmatched. Germline values: CDR1 DFQATT, CDR2 SNEGSKA (reference sequence). The CDR3 extends over 13 amino acids. The CDR3 DNA follows: TGCAGTGCTAGGGGCAGGGAGGGATACATTCAGTACTTC. Translating gives CSARGREGYIQYF.

The chain carries TRBV7-9 and TRBJ2-3, with 8 bases identical to TRBD1. The J segment lost 2 bases and the V segment lost 5 bases, leaving 3 bases of the junction unmatched. In germline, CDR1 is SEHNR, CDR2 FQNEAQ (reference sequence). This CDR3 spans 14 amino acids. Written as DNA, the CDR3 is TGTGCCAGCAGCCAGGACAGGGTCACAGATACGCAGTATTTT. Translating it yields CASSQDRVTDTQYF. Complete variable domain (other parts from reference TRBV7-9 and TRBJ2-3): DTGVSQNPRHKITKRGQNVTFRCDPISEHNRLYWYRQTLGQGPEFLTYFQNEAQLEKSRLLSDRFSAERPKGSFSTLEIQRTEQGDSAMYLCASSQDRVTDTQYFGPGTRLTVL.

This clonotype was observed at least ten times. The V and J genes are TRBV5-1 and TRBJ2-7, with D uncertain. The germline gives CDR1 SGHRS, CDR2 YFSETQ. CDR3 length: 16 residues. The V gene lost 0 bases and the J gene lost 3 bases, with 16 bases spanning the gap. The CDR3 spells CASSLVPAKPNYEQYF. CDR3 DNA: TGCGCCAGCAGCTTGGTTCCCGCGAAACCCAACTACGAGCAGTACTTC.

There are many counts of this clonotype. The J gene is TRBJ2-7, the V gene TRBV7-9; 8 nucleotides match TRBD1. Germline CDR1 and CDR2: SEHNR and FQNEAQ (reference sequence). The CDR3 runs 15 residues. After removal of 1 base from V and 3 bases from J, the junction contained 5 bases not matched to a gene. The CDR3 coding sequence is TGTGCCAGCAGCTTAGGGACAGGGCTCTTCTACGAGCAGTACTTC. Translated, it gives CASSLGTGLFYEQYF.